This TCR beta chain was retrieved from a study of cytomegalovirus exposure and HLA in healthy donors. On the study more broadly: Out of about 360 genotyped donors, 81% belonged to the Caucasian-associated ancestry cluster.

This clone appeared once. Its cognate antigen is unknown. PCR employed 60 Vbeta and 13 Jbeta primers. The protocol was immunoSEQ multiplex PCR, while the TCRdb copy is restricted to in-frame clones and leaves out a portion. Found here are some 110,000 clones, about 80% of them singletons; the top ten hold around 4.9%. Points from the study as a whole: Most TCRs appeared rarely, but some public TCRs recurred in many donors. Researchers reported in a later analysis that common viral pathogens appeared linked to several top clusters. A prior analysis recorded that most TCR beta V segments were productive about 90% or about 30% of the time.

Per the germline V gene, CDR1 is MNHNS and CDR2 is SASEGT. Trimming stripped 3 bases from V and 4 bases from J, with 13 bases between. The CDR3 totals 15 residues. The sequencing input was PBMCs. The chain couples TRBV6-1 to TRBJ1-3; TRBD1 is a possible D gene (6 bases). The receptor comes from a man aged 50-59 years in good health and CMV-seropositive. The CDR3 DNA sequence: TGTGCCAGCAGTGACACAGGGTCAGGGGGAAACACCATATATTTT. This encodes CASSDTGSGGNTIYF.